This T cell receptor (beta chain) was recovered during a study of cytomegalovirus exposure and HLA in healthy donors. The study, taken as a whole, reports: Evidence from a later analysis indicated that most CMV-associated TCR beta chains looked HLA-restricted. Presence/absence comparisons presumed near-even sequencing depth among donors. In a later analysis, a missense DCLRE1C variant was linked to TCR beta V- and J-gene trimming.

This CDR3 is built from 13 residues. The germline V gene encodes CDR1 MNHEY and CDR2 SVGAGI. Between the trimmed V and J ends, which lost 0 bases and 5 bases, there was a span of 7 bases. 13 Jbeta primers and 60 Vbeta primers were used for the PCR. Using immunoSEQ multiplex PCR, the repertoire was profiled, and TCRdb retains in-frame clones only, with some absent. The sample consists of 130,000 to 150,000 clones, around three quarters of them appearing once. In regard to this clone: The antigen is not known.

The chain uses TRBV6-5 and TRBJ1-1; a weak D match, TRBD1 (5 bases). Sample: PBMCs. This receptor was identified in a man aged 40-50 years in good health and CMV-seropositive. In nucleotides, the CDR3 is TGTGCCAGCAGTTACTCGGCAGGGACTGAAGCTTTCTTT. Translating it yields CASSYSAGTEAFF.